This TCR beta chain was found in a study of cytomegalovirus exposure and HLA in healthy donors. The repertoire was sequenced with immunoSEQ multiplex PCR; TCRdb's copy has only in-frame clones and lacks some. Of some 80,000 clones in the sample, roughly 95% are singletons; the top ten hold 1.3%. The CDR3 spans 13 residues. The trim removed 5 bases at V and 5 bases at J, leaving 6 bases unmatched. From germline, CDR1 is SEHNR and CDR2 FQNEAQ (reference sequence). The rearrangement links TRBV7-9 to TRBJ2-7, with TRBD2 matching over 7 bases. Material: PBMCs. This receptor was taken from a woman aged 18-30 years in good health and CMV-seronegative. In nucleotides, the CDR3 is TGTGCCAGCAGCCGCCGGGACTACCACGAGCAGTACTTC. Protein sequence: CASSRRDYHEQYF. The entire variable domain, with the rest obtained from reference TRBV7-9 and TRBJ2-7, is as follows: DTGVSQNPRHKITKRGQNVTFRCDPISEHNRLYWYRQTLGQGPEFLTYFQNEAQLEKSRLLSDRFSAERPKGSFSTLEIQRTEQGDSAMYLCASSRRDYHEQYFGPGTRLTVT.